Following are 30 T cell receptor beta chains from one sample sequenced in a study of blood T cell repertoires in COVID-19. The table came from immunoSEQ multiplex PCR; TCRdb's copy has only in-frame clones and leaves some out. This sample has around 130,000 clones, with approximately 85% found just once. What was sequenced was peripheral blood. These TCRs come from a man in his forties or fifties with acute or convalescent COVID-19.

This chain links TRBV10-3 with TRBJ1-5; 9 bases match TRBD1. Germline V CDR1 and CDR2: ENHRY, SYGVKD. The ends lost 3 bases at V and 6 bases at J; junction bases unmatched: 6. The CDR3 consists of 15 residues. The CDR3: CAISDLQGATQPQHF. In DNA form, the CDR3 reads TGTGCCATCAGTGATTTACAGGGGGCGACTCAGCCCCAGCATTTT.

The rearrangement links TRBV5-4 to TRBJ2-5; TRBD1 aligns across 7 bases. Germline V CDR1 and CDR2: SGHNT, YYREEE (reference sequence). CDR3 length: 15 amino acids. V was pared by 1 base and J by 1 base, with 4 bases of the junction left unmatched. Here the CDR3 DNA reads TGTGCCAGCAGCTTGTGGGGACAGACCCAAGAGACCCAGTACTTC. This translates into CASSLWGQTQETQYF.

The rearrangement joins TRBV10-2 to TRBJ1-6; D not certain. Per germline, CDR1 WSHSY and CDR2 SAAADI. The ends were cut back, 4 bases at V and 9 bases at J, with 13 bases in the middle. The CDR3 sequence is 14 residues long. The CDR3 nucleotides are TGCGCCAGCAGTGGTGCAGGCAATAGTTCACCCCTCCACTTT. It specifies CASSGAGNSSPLHF.

Written as DNA, the CDR3 is TGTGCCAGCAGCTTCTCCGGGACAGTTCAAACGGCTGGAAACACCATATATTTT. It is translated as CASSFSGTVQTAGNTIYF. The chain combines TRBV7-2 with TRBJ1-3; TRBD1 matches 7 bases. CDR3 size: 18 residues. The germline V gene encodes CDR1 SGHTA and CDR2 FQGNSA. Trimming cost V 3 bases and J 2 bases; bases outside gene matches: 13.

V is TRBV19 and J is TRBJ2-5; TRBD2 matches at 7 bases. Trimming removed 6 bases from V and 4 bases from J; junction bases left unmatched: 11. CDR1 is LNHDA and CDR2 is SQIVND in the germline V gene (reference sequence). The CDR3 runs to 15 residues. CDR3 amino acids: CASRRGAGKGETQYF. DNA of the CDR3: TGTGCCAGTAGAAGGGGAGCGGGGAAGGGAGAGACCCAGTACTTC. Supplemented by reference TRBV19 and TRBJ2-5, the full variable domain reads DGGITQSPKYLFRKEGQNVTLSCEQNLNHDAMYWYRQDPGQGLRLIYYSQIVNDFQKGDIAEGYSVSREKKESFPLTVTSAQKNPTAFYLCASRRGAGKGETQYFGPGTRLLVL.

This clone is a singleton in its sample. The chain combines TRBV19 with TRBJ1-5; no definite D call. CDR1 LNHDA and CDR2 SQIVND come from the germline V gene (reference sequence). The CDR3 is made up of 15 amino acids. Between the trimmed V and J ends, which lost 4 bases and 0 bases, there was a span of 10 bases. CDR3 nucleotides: TGTGCCAGTAGTACAGCGCCATATAGCAATCAGCCCCAGCATTTT. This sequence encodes CASSTAPYSNQPQHF. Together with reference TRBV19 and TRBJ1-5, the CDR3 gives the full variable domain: DGGITQSPKYLFRKEGQNVTLSCEQNLNHDAMYWYRQDPGQGLRLIYYSQIVNDFQKGDIAEGYSVSREKKESFPLTVTSAQKNPTAFYLCASSTAPYSNQPQHFGDGTRLSIL.

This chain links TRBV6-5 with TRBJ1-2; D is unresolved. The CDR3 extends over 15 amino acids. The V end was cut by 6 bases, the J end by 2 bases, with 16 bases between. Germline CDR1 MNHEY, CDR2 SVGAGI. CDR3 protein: CASSQRRFGNYGYTF. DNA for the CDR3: TGTGCCAGCAGCCAACGGCGGTTCGGGAACTATGGCTACACCTTC.

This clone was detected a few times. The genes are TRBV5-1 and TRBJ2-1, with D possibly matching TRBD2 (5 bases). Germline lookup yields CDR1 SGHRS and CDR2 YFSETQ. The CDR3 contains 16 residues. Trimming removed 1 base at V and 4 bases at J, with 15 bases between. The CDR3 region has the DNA TGCGCCAGCAGCTTGACCAATCAGCGGCCTTACAATGAGCAGTTCTTC. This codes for CASSLTNQRPYNEQFF.

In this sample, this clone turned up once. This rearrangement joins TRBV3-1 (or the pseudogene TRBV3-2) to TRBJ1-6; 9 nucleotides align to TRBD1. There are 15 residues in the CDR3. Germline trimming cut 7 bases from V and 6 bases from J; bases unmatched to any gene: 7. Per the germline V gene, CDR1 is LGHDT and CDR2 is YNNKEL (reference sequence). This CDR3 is CASTRDRAPNSPLHF. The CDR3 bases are TGTGCCAGCACCCGGGACAGGGCGCCTAATTCACCCCTCCACTTT.

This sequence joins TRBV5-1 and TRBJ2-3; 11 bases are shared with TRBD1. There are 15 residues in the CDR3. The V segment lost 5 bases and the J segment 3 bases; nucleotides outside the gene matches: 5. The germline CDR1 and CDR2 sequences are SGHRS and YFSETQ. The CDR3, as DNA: TGCGCCAGCAGTCGGGACAGGGGGTTGACAGATACGCAGTATTTT. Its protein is CASSRDRGLTDTQYF.

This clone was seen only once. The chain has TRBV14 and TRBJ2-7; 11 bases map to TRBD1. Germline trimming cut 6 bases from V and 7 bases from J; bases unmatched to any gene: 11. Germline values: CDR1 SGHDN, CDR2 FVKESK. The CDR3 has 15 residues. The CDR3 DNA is TGTGCCAGCAGTCACTATGGACAGGGGGCTCAGGAGCAGTACTTC. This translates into CASSHYGQGAQEQYF.

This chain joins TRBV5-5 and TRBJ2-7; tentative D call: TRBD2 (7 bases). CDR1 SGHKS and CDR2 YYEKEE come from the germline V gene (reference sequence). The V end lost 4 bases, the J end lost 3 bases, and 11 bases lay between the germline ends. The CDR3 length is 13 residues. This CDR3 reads CASSGLGGYEQYF. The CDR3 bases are TGTGCCAGCAGCGGACTAGGGGGCTACGAGCAGTACTTC.

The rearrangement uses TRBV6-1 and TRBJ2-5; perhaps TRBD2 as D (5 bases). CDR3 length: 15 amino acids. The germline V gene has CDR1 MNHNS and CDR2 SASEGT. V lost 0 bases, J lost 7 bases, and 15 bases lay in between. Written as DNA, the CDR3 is TGTGCCAGCAGTGAAGCGCGGGTCTACCATGGGACCCAGTACTTC. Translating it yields CASSEARVYHGTQYF.

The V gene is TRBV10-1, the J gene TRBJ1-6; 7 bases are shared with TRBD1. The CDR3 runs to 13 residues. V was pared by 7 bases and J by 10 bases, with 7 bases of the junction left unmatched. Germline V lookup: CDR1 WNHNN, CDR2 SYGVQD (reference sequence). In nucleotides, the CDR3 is TGCGCCAGCACCCGGGACAGAGCCTCACCCCTCCACTTT. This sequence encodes CASTRDRASPLHF.

DNA of the CDR3: TGTGCCATCAGTGTCCGACAGATGAACACTGAAGCTTTCTTT. Protein sequence: CAISVRQMNTEAFF. The chain links TRBV10-3 to TRBJ1-1, with D maybe TRBD1 (5 bases). V was clipped by 4 bases and J by 0 bases, with 9 bases between them. Germline V gene data show CDR1 as ENHRY and CDR2 as SYGVKD. The CDR3 length is 14 residues.

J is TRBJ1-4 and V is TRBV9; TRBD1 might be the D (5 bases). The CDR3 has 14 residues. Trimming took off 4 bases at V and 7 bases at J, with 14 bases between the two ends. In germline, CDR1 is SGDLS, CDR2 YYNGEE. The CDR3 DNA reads TGTGCCAGCAGCAGCCAGGGCTTAGGTGAAAAACTGTTTTTT. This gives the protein CASSSQGLGEKLFF.

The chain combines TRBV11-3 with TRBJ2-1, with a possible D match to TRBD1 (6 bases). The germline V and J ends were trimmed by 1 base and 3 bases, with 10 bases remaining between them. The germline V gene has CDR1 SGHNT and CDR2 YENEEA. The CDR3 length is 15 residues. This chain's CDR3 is CASSLGGTHYNEQFF. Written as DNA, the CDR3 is TGTGCCAGCAGCTTAGGGGGGACACACTACAATGAGCAGTTCTTC.

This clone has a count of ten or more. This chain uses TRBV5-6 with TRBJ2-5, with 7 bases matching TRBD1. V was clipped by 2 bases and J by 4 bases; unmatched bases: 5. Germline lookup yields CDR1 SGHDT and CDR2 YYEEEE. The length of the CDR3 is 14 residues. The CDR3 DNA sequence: TGTGCCAGCAGCTTAGTCAGGGGGACAGAGACCCAGTACTTC. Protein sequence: CASSLVRGTETQYF.

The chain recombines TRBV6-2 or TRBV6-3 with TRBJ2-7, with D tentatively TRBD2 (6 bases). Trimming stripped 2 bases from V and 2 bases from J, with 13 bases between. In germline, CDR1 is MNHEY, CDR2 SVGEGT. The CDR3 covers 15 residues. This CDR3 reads CASSYLRGHTYEQYF. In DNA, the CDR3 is TGTGCCAGCAGTTACCTGCGGGGTCACACCTACGAGCAGTACTTC.

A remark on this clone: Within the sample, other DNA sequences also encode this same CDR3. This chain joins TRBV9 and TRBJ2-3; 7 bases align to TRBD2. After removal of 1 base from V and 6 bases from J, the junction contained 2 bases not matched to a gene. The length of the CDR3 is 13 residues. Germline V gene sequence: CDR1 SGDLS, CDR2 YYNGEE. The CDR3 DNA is TGTGCCAGCAGCGTACTAGCGGCCGATACGCAGTATTTT. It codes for CASSVLAADTQYF.

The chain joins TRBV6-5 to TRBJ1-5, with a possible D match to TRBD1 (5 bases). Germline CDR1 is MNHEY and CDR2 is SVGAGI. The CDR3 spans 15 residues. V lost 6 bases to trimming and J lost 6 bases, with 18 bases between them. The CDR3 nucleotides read TGTGCCAGCAGCCCCCTCGGCAGGGATGGTCAGCCCCAGCATTTT. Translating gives CASSPLGRDGQPQHF.

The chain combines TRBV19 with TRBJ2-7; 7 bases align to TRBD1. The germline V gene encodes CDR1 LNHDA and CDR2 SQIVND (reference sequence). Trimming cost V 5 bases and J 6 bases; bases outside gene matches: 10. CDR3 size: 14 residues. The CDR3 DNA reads TGTGCCAGTAGTCCCCGACAGGGTACCGGCGAGCAGTACTTC. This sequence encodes CASSPRQGTGEQYF.

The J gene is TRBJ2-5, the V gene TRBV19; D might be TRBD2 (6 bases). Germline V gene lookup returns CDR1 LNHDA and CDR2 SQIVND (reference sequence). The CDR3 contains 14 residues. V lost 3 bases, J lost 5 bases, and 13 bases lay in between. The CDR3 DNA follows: TGTGCCAGTAGTATCGGTCAGGGAGGCGAGACCCAGTACTTC. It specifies CASSIGQGGETQYF. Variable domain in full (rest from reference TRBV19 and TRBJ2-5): DGGITQSPKYLFRKEGQNVTLSCEQNLNHDAMYWYRQDPGQGLRLIYYSQIVNDFQKGDIAEGYSVSREKKESFPLTVTSAQKNPTAFYLCASSIGQGGETQYFGPGTRLLVL.

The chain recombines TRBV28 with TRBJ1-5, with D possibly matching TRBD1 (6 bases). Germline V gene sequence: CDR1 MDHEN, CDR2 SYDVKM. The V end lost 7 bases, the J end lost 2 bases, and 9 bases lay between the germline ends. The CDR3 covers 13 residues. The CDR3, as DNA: TGTGCCAGCACAGGGGTTGGCAATCAGCCCCAGCATTTT. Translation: CASTGVGNQPQHF.

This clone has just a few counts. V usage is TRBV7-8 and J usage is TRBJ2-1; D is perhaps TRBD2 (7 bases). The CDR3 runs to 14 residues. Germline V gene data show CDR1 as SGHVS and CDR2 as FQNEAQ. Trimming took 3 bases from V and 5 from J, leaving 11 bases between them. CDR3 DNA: TGTGCCAGCAGCTTCCGGGGGGCCGACAATGAGCAGTTCTTC. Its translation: CASSFRGADNEQFF.

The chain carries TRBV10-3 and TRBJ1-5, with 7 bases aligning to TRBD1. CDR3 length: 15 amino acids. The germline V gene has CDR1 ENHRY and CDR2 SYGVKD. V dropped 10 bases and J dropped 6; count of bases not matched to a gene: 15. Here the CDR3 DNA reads TGTGCCACCCGGCGAACAGGGGAGGCTGGTCAGCCCCAGCATTTT. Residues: CATRRTGEAGQPQHF.

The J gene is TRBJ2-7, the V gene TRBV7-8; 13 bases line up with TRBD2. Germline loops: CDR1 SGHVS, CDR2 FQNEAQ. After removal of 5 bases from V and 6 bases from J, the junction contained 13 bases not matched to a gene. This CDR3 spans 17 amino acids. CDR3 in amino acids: CASSPGLAGSPFREQYF. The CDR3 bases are TGTGCCAGCAGCCCGGGACTAGCGGGATCTCCATTCCGCGAGCAGTACTTC. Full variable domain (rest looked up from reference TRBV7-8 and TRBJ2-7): GAGVSQSPRYKVAKRGQDVALRCDPISGHVSLFWYQQALGQGPEFLTYFQNEAQLDKSGLPSDRFFAERPEGSVSTLKIQRTQQEDSAVYLCASSPGLAGSPFREQYFGPGTRLTVT.

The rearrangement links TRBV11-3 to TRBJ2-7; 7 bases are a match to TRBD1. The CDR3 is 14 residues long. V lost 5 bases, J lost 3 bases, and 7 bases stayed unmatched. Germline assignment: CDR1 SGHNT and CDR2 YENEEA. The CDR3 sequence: CASSQADRRYEQYF. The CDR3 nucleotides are TGTGCCAGCAGCCAAGCGGACAGGCGCTACGAGCAGTACTTC.

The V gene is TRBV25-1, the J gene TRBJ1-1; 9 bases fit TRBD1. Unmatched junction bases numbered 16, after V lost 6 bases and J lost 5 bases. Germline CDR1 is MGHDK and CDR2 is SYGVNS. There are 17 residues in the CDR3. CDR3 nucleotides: TGTGCCAGCAGCGTGGCCGGGACAGGGATGATGGAGACTGAAGCTTTCTTT. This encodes CASSVAGTGMMETEAFF.

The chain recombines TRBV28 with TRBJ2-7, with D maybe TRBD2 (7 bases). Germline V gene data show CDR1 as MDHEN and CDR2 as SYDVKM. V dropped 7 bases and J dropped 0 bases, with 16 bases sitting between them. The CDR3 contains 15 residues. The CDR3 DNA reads TGTGCCAGCACCTGGGGGGCGGGGGCCTCCTACGAGCAGTACTTC. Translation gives CASTWGAGASYEQYF.